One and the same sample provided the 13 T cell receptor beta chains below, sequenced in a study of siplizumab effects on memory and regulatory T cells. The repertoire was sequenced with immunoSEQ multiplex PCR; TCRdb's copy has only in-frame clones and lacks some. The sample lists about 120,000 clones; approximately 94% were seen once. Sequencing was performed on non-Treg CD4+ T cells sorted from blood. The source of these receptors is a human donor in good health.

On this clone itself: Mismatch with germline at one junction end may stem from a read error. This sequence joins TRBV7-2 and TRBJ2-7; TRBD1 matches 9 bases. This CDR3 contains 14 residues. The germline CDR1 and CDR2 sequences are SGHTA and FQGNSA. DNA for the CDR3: TGTGCCAGCACCTTAGACAGGGGGACCTACGAGCAGTACTTC. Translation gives CASTLDRGTYEQYF.

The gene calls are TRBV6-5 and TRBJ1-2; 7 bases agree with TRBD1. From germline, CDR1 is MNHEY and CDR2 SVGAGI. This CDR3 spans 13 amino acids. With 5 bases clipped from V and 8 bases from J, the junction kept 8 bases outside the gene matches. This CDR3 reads CASSRQGLQGYTF. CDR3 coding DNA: TGTGCCAGCAGTCGACAGGGTCTTCAGGGCTACACCTTC.

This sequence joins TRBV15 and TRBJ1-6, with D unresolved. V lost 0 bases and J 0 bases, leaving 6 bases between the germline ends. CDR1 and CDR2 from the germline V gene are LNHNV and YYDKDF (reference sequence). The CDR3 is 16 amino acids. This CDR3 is CATSRDQSSYNSPLHF. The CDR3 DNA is TGTGCCACCAGCAGAGATCAGAGCTCCTATAATTCACCCCTCCACTTT. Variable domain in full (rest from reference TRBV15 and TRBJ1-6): DAMVIQNPRYQVTQFGKPVTLSCSQTLNHNVMYWYQQKSSQAPKLLFHYYDKDFNNEADTPDNFQSRRPNTSFCFLDIRSPGLGDTAMYLCATSRDQSSYNSPLHFGNGTRLTVT.

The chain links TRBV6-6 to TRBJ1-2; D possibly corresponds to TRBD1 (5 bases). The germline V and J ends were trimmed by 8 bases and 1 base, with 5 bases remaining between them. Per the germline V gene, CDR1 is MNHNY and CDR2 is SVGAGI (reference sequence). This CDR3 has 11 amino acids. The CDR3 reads CASGGNYGYTF. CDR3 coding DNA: TGTGCCAGCGGGGGTAACTATGGCTACACCTTC.

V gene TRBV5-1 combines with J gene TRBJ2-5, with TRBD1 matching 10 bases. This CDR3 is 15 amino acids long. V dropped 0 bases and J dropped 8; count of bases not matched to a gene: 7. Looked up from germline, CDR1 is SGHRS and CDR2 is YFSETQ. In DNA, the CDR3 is TGCGCCAGCAGCTTGGAAGGGACAGGGGCACGAACCCAGTACTTC. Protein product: CASSLEGTGARTQYF. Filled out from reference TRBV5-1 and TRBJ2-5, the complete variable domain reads KAGVTQTPRYLIKTRGQQVTLSCSPISGHRSVSWYQQTPGQGLQFLFEYFSETQRNKGNFPGRFSGRQFSNSRSEMNVSTLELGDSALYLCASSLEGTGARTQYFGPGTRLLVL.

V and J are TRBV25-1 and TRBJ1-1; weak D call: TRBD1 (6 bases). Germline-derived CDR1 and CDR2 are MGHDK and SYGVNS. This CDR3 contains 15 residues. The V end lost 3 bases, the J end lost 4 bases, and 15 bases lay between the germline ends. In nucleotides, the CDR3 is TGTGCCAGCAGTGACCCGGGGGCACGGGGCACTGAAGCTTTCTTT. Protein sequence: CASSDPGARGTEAFF.

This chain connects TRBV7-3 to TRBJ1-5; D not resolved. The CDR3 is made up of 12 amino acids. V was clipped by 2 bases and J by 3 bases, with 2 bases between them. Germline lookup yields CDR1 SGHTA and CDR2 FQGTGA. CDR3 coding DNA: TGTGCCAGCAGCTTAGCCAATCAGCCCCAGCATTTT. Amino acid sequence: CASSLANQPQHF.

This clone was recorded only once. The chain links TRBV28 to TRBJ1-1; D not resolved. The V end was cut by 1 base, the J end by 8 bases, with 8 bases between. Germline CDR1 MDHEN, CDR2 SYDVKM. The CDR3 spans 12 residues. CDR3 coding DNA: TGTGCCAGCAGTTTATCGACGACGGAAGCTTTCTTT. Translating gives CASSLSTTEAFF. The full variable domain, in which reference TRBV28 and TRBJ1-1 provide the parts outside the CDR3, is DVKVTQSSRYLVKRTGEKVFLECVQDMDHENMFWYRQDPGLGLRLIYFSYDVKMKEKGDIPEGYSVSREKKERFSLILESASTNQTSMYLCASSLSTTEAFFGQGTRLTVV.

The CDR3 region is CASNYKQGAPDTQYF. The CDR3 DNA reads TGTGCCAGCAACTACAAACAGGGGGCACCAGATACGCAGTATTTT. The chain combines TRBV11-3 with TRBJ2-3, with 9 nucleotides matching TRBD1. The CDR3 has 15 amino acids. V lost 7 bases, J lost 4 bases, and 9 bases stayed unmatched. Per the germline V gene, CDR1 is SGHNT and CDR2 is YENEEA.

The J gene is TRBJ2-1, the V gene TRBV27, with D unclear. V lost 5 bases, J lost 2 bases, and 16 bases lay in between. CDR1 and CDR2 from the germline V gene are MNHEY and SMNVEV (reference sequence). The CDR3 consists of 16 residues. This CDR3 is CASSPGGWVPYNEQFF. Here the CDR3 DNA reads TGTGCCAGCAGTCCCGGCGGATGGGTGCCCTACAATGAGCAGTTCTTC.

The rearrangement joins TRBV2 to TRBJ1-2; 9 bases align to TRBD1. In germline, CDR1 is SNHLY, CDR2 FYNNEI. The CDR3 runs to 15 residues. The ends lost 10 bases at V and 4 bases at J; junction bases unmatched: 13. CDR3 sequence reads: CAKMGGTGTTYGYTF. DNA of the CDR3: TGTGCCAAAATGGGGGGGACAGGGACCACCTATGGCTACACCTTC. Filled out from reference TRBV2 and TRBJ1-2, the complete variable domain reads EPEVTQTPSHQVTQMGQEVILRCVPISNHLYFYWYRQILGQKVEFLVSFYNNEISEKSEIFDDQFSVERPDGSNFTLKIRSTKLEDSAMYFCAKMGGTGTTYGYTFGSGTRLTVV.

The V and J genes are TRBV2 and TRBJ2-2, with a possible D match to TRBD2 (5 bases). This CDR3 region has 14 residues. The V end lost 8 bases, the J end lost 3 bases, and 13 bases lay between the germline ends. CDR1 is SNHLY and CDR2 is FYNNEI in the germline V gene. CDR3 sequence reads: CASALVPYTGELFF. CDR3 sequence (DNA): TGTGCCAGCGCACTAGTGCCTTACACCGGGGAGCTGTTTTTT.

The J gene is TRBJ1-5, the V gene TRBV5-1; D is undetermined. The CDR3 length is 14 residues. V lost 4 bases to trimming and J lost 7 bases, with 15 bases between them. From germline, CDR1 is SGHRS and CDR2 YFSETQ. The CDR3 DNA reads TGCGCCAGCAGCCCGGACGGGAATAACCAGCCCCAGCATTTT. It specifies CASSPDGNNQPQHF.